The entry that follows covers one TCR beta chain sequence. This clonotype has a handful of counts. Its cognate antigen has yet to be identified. It has no much larger one-base neighbor in the sample; base qualities were not kept. The sample's time point, from its label and the paper: newly diagnosed GD, antithyroid drugs for less than 3 months. For both TCR sequencing and RNA sequencing, RNA was extracted from PBMCs in TRIzol. The diagnosis of Graves' disease followed American Thyroid Association guidelines. Patients were recruited from an endocrinology department in Xi'an, China. Each patient gave approximately 9.7 milliliters of peripheral blood, collected in an EDTA anticoagulant tube. Ficoll Paque Plus density gradient separation was used to isolate PBMCs, and no further T cell sorting was performed. An Agilent 2100 Bioanalyzer and agarose gel were used to assess RNA quality, and a NanoDrop 2000 was used to measure RNA concentration.

The sample is drawn from a study of regulatory T cells in long-lasting Graves disease (dated by TCRdb to the early 2020s). About the full investigation: Patients with newly diagnosed Graves' disease had been on antithyroid drugs for under 3 months. This study used TCR sequencing and RNA sequencing of peripheral blood to compare persistent Graves' disease patients against newly diagnosed Graves' disease patients. The study took place in China and was registered as a clinical trial. A total of approximately 35 samples underwent TCR sequencing: around 13 from persistent and roughly 20 from newly diagnosed Graves' disease patients. The study at large found these results: The small sample size was acknowledged by the authors as a limitation that may reduce accuracy. Preferential use of TRBV28, TRBJ1-2 and TRBJ2-5 was observed in persistent disease, whereas TRBV20-1 and TRBJ2-1 were favored in newly diagnosed disease. Persistent Graves' disease patients showed lower TCR Shannon entropy and fewer highly expanded clones than newly diagnosed patients, suggesting clonal expansion. Sequencing and analysis were restricted to the TCR beta chain. Patients with persistent disease shared more public clonotypes (approximately 2,500) than newly diagnosed patients did (around 980). The study examined only peripheral blood because the primary lesion, thyroid tissue, could not be accessed.

Libraries were prepared through multiplex PCR. For sequencing, an Illumina HiSeq 4000 was employed. iRepertoire HTBI primers and Arm-PCR amplification of CDR3 regions were used to construct TCR beta libraries. Before sequencing, the PCR products underwent gel purification. Under the source paper's analysis protocol: Across samples, fewer than 70 TRBV and 12 to 15 TRBJ segments were identified and used for gene usage analysis of CDR3 amino acid clonotypes. Filtered high-quality paired reads were merged into contigs using COPE and FqMerger. Contigs were aligned with BLAST to IMGT TRBV, TRBD and TRBJ reference genes, and CDR3 was defined per IMGT. Clonotypes above 0.1% frequency were classified as highly expanded clones. Shannon entropy was used to measure repertoire diversity, and the Gini coefficient was used to measure V-J evenness. Public clonotypes were defined as clonotypes shared by more than one individual. The raw public data were reprocessed by TCRdb itself: fastp quality trimming at Q25, MiXCR clonotype calling, in-frame beta chains only. Every CDR3 protein is listed once, alongside the most common genes and DNA of its rows. The V and J calls and clone size come from TCRdb's table, not from the authors' own analysis. In all, the sample holds 400,000 to 500,000 distinct CDR3 sequences, and just under 15% of those were seen once. About a sixth of the sample is held by the ten biggest clonotypes.

Inclusive of the bounding cysteine and phenylalanine, the CDR3 is 16 residues long. Of all the DNA, just the CDR3 is kept, 48 bases in frame from base 1. Relative to germline, V is 4 bases shorter and J is 6 bases shorter, with 22 bases between their ends. CDR1 is given as SGHDN and CDR2 as FVKESK, both from the germline V gene. These data also formed part of another study, on T cells in Graves' hyperthyroidism and ophthalmopathy. Looking at the second paper: A patient counted as having stable Graves' hyperthyroidism if no progression to ophthalmopathy occurred over 18 months of follow-up. Hyperthyroidism patients were newly diagnosed, with disease duration under 2 months, and aged 18 to 65 years. Any patient with an uncontrolled infection, another autoimmune disease, pregnancy or lactation was excluded. Clinical symptoms, serum thyroxine and TRAb, thyroid ultrasound, and orbital computed tomography formed the basis for the diagnoses. For the first round of RT-PCR on the TCR CDR3, the HTBI primer set was used together with the Qiagen OneStep RT-PCR kit. Most expanded thyroid clonotypes (frequency above 0.001) were also found in blood, which suggests that blood repertoires may mirror thyroid immune responses. In cross-validation, a model built on a 13 V-J signature told ophthalmopathy apart from stable hyperthyroidism with just under 90% sensitivity and approximately 81% specificity, and in testing the same model reached 80%/75%. In validation, progression to ophthalmopathy was predicted by the model with around 71% sensitivity and roughly 76% specificity, a median of approximately 6.5 months before onset. To identify TCR V-J signatures that set the groups apart, the researchers used a discovery cohort of 100 patients, made up of approximately 43 with Graves' ophthalmopathy and some 58 with stable Graves' hyperthyroidism. Prospective prediction of ophthalmopathy was tested in an independent validation cohort consisting of 18 hyperthyroidism patients and over 15 patients who later progressed to ophthalmopathy. The roughly 100 discovery patients were randomly split 7:3 into training and test sets. Thyroid tissue and blood T-cell repertoires from about 6 Graves' hyperthyroidism patients were also compared in the study. After blood sampling, hyperthyroidism patients were treated with methimazole at a starting dose of 30 mg daily, and ophthalmopathy patients were treated with high-dose intravenous methylprednisolone. Libraries were constructed in a second round of multiplex PCR, after which size selection and purification were performed. Sequencing of the libraries was done on an Illumina HiSeq2000 using paired-end 100 bp reads. Raw data were processed with SOAPnuke, discarding reads with adapters, uncalled bases, mean Phred below 15, or no exact constant-primer or identifier match. High-quality paired reads were merged with COPE v1.2.5, and unique nucleotide sequences were defined as clonotypes. MiTCR v1.1 was used to align clonotypes to the IMGT TRBV, TRBD and TRBJ reference segments. Only V-J combinations with frequency above 0.0001, covering about 99% of repertoires, were analysed. A TCS score was defined as the ratio between F50 (clonal expansion) and ExV (chaos), using BLOSUM62-based TCRdist between CDR3 peptides within each V-J. Welch's t-statistics and random forest reduced approximately 520 V-J features to 13, which were used in a naive Bayes classifier (R e1071). Sample size was not statistically predetermined, and investigators were not blinded to group allocation. TCR Vbeta CDR3 sequencing of 120 to 150 peripheral blood samples (fewer than 45 ophthalmopathy, some 75 hyperthyroidism and roughly 17 progressor patients) is reported in the paper.

This chain is built from TRBV14 and TRBJ2-7; the D region possibly corresponds to TRBD2 (6 bases align). The sequence derives from a woman in her twenties or thirties with Graves disease. Donor details come from another sample of the same person, matched by shared clones. Here the sequenced sample was peripheral blood mononuclear cells (PBMCs), taken at new diagnosis, from a patient treated with antithyroid drugs. Here is the DNA: TGTGCCAGCAGCCCCTTATCTTCGCGGGGCACCTCCGAGCAGTACTTC. This yields the protein CASSPLSSRGTSEQYF.